The next 8 T cell receptor beta chains were all read from a single sample in a study of T cells in Graves' hyperthyroidism and ophthalmopathy. TCR beta CDR3 region amplification was performed from RNA transcripts. Carried out on the TCR CDR3, a first-round RT-PCR used the HTBI primer set. TCRdb recomputed calls from the multiplex PCR reads with MiXCR, one row per CDR3 protein. The profile covers nearly 750,000 distinct CDR3 sequences, with over 35% appearing a single time and about a third taken by the ten largest. The sequenced material came from blood. These receptors all come from a woman in her thirties or forties with Graves' hyperthyroidism.

This clonotype occurred many times. The chain carries TRBV29-1 and TRBJ2-7; perhaps TRBD1 as D (5 bases). CDR1 is SQVTM and CDR2 is ANQGSEA in the germline V gene. Trimming left V 8 bases short and J 2 bases short, with 25 bases between. The CDR3 consists of 16 residues. The CDR3 protein is CSPCAGRRKKPYEQYF. The CDR3 DNA reads as TGCAGCCCGTGTGCAGGGCGTCGGAAGAAACCCTACGAGCAGTACTTC.

This clonotype was seen a handful of times. This chain links TRBV12-3 or TRBV12-4 with TRBJ1-2; the D gene is possibly TRBD1 (5 bases). V shed 1 base and J shed 4 bases, with 13 bases lying between them. This CDR3 has 15 residues. CDR3 sequence: CASSLGQGPFYGYTF. CDR3 DNA sequence: TGTGCCAGCAGTTTAGGTCAGGGCCCCTTCTATGGCTACACCTTC.

The rearrangement uses TRBV6-2 or TRBV6-3 and TRBJ2-3; a possible D gene is TRBD1 (5 bases). Trimming removed 2 bases from V and 0 bases from J, with 9 bases in between. This CDR3 region has 15 residues. Looked up from germline, CDR1 is MNHEY and CDR2 is SVGEGT. CDR3 region: CASSYDSTSTDTQYF. Written as DNA, the CDR3 is TGTGCCAGCAGTTACGACAGCACTAGCACAGATACGCAGTATTTT.

The chain links TRBV29-1 to TRBJ1-1; D is ambiguous. The CDR3 is 12 residues long. Germline V lookup: CDR1 SQVTM, CDR2 ANQGSEA. Between the trimmed V and J ends, which lost 1 base and 10 bases, there was a span of 13 bases. CDR3 nucleotide sequence: TGCAGCGTTGAAGGGGGTAGGGCAGGAGCTTTCTTT. Translated, it gives CSVEGGRAGAFF.

This clonotype was seen ten or more times. The gene calls are TRBV7-6 and TRBJ1-6, with D hard to call. This CDR3 has 18 residues. The V end lost 4 bases, the J end lost 4 bases, and 20 bases lay between the germline ends. Germline V gene sequence: CDR1 SGHVS, CDR2 FNYEAQ. CDR3 in DNA: TGTGCCAGCAGCTCTTTCCCTCGACGGCCTAGTTATAATTCACCCCTCCACTTT. Protein sequence: CASSSFPRRPSYNSPLHF.

The rearrangement uses TRBV13 and TRBJ1-2; possible D gene TRBD1, 6 bases. The CDR3 loop spans 15 amino acids. Germline lookup yields CDR1 PRHDT and CDR2 FYEKMQ (reference sequence). Trimming took off 5 bases at V and 12 bases at J, with 25 bases between the two ends. Here the CDR3 DNA reads TGTGCCAGCAGCCCTACCGAGAGCGGGGTTAAGGGGGACACCTTC. Its protein product is CASSPTESGVKGDTF. Filled out from reference TRBV13 and TRBJ1-2, the complete variable domain reads AAGVIQSPRHLIKEKRETATLKCYPIPRHDTVYWYQQGPGQDPQFLISFYEKMQSDKGSIPDRFSAQQFSDYHSELNMSSLELGDSALYFCASSPTESGVKGDTFGSGTRLTVV.

The chain has TRBV5-5 and TRBJ1-3, with 10 bases aligning to TRBD1. V lost 0 bases to trimming and J lost 10 bases; unmatched junction nucleotides: 4. CDR3 length equals 14 residues. Germline CDR1 reads SGHKS; CDR2 reads YYEKEE (reference sequence). CDR3: CASSLEGGQGTIYF. As DNA, the CDR3 is TGTGCCAGCAGCTTGGAGGGGGGACAGGGGACCATATATTTT. Full variable domain (remainder filled in from reference TRBV5-5 and TRBJ1-3): DAGVTQSPTHLIKTRGQQVTLRCSPISGHKSVSWYQQVLGQGPQFIFQYYEKEERGRGNFPDRFSARQFPNYSSELNVNALLLGDSALYLCASSLEGGQGTIYFGEGSWLTVV.

This clonotype came up many times. The V call is TRBV6-5, the J call TRBJ1-5; D remains unclear. The CDR3 is 15 amino acids. V lost 5 bases and J 0 bases, leaving 11 bases between the germline ends. Per germline, CDR1 MNHEY and CDR2 SVGAGI. The CDR3 DNA sequence: TGTGCCAGCAGTGAACTTGGCGGTAGCAATCAGCCCCAGCATTTT. Translating gives CASSELGGSNQPQHF.